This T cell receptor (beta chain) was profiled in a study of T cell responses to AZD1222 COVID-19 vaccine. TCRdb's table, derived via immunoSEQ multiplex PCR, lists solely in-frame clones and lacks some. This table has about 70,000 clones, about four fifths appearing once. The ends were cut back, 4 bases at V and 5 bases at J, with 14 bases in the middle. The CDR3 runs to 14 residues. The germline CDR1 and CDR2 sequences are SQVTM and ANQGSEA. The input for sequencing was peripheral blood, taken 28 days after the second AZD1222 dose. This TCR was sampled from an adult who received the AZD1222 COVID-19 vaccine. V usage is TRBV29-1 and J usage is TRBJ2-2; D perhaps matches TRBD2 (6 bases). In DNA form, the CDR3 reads TGCAGCGTTGTTATGCGGGGAAGTACCGGGGAGCTGTTTTTT. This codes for CSVVMRGSTGELFF.